The 8 T cell receptor beta chains listed next were all sequenced from one sample in a study of T cells in Graves' hyperthyroidism and ophthalmopathy. RNA transcripts provided the source from which TCR beta CDR3 regions were amplified. With the HTBI primer set, the TCR CDR3 went through a first round of RT-PCR. MiXCR, applied by TCRdb to the multiplex PCR reads, yields one record per CDR3 protein. The data contain approximately 560,000 distinct CDR3 sequences, more than 15% of them singletons. The sample was blood. Every receptor here comes from a woman in her 30s with Graves' hyperthyroidism.

This clonotype was counted at least ten times. This chain uses TRBV28 with TRBJ1-5, with D unclear. The germline V and J ends were trimmed by 7 bases and 5 bases, with 9 bases remaining between them. The CDR3 covers 12 residues. Germline V gene lookup returns CDR1 MDHEN and CDR2 SYDVKM. The CDR3 nucleotides are TGTGCCAGCACTCGAATTGATCAGCCCCAGCATTTT. Translating gives CASTRIDQPQHF.

This clonotype was observed a handful of times. The V call is TRBV7-2, the J call TRBJ2-5, with 11 bases matching TRBD2. J gave up 5 bases and V 1 base, and 3 bases lay outside the gene matches. Germline lookup yields CDR1 SGHTA and CDR2 FQGNSA. CDR3 length: 15 amino acids. CDR3 amino acids: CASSLGVAGGETQYF. In DNA, the CDR3 is TGTGCCAGCAGCTTAGGTGTAGCGGGAGGGGAGACCCAGTACTTC.

This clonotype was observed many times. The chain combines TRBV11-2 with TRBJ2-7, with 8 bases lining up with TRBD2. V shed 2 bases and J 2 bases; nucleotides not matched to a gene: 8. This CDR3 has 16 amino acids. Looked up from germline, CDR1 is SGHAT and CDR2 is FQNNGV. The CDR3 region has the DNA TGTGCCAGCAGCTTATTACTAGCGGCCCAGCCCTACGAGCAGTACTTC. It specifies CASSLLLAAQPYEQYF.

J is TRBJ2-1 and V is TRBV19, with D tentatively TRBD2 (5 bases). The V end lost 9 bases, the J end lost 2 bases, and 20 bases lay between the germline ends. Germline V gene sequence: CDR1 LNHDA, CDR2 SQIVND (reference sequence). This CDR3 has 16 residues. In DNA, the CDR3 is TGTGCCAGCCCCCCCTTGGGAGAGGCGCCCTACAATGAGCAGTTCTTC. The encoded protein is CASPPLGEAPYNEQFF.

At least ten counts were recorded for this clonotype. For the CDR3, the DNA is TGTGCCAGCTGGGGGACTAGCGGGAGCCCTCTGGAGCAGTACTTC. It encodes CASWGTSGSPLEQYF. This sequence joins TRBV6-1 and TRBJ2-7; the match to TRBD2 covers 14 bases. The CDR3 length is 15 residues. The V and J ends lost 8 bases and 7 bases, in that order; junction bases with no gene match: 10. Germline CDR1 reads MNHNS; CDR2 reads SASEGT.

This chain links TRBV7-3 with TRBJ2-3; 8 nucleotides agree with TRBD2. J lost 0 bases, V lost 4 bases, and 6 bases had no gene match. The length of the CDR3 is 16 residues. CDR1 SGHTA and CDR2 FQGTGA come from the germline V gene. As DNA, the CDR3 is TGTGCCAGCAGCTGGCCGGGAGGGGCAAGCACAGATACGCAGTATTTT. Protein sequence: CASSWPGGASTDTQYF.

In this sample, this clonotype turned up a few times. The chain carries TRBV3-1 and TRBJ2-3, with no clear D. Germline CDR1 is LGHDT and CDR2 is YNNKEL (reference sequence). The ends were cut back, 1 base at V and 5 bases at J, with 7 bases in the middle. The length of the CDR3 is 13 residues. In DNA form, the CDR3 reads TGTGCCAGCAGCCAAGTTCTTGTAGATACGCAGTATTTT. Its translation is CASSQVLVDTQYF.

The genes are TRBV20-1 and TRBJ1-5; D might be TRBD1 (5 bases). The CDR3 is made up of 16 amino acids. CDR1 is DFQATT, CDR2 SNEGSKA, per germline (reference sequence). The V and J ends lost 0 bases and 3 bases respectively, with 15 bases between them. This chain's CDR3 is CSARDGTWELNQPQHF. CDR3 DNA sequence: TGCAGTGCTAGAGATGGGACGTGGGAACTCAATCAGCCCCAGCATTTT.